The T cell receptor beta chain under discussion was sequenced for a study of cytomegalovirus exposure and HLA in healthy donors. The PCR used 60 Vbeta and 13 Jbeta primers. Some clones are missing from TCRdb's copy, which holds only in-frame ones; the method was immunoSEQ multiplex PCR. The data contain fewer than 150,000 clones, around 77% of them seen just once; the ten biggest clones take up more than 0.95%. The CDR3 loop spans 14 amino acids. In germline, CDR1 is ENHRY, CDR2 SYGVKD. Germline trimming cut 5 bases from V and 5 bases from J; bases unmatched to any gene: 2. The rearrangement links TRBV10-3 to TRBJ2-2; 10 nucleotides agree with TRBD1. Sequencing was done on a sample of PBMCs. This receptor was obtained from a man aged 50-60 years in good health and CMV-seronegative. The CDR3 nucleotides are TGTGCCATCAGTCCGGGACAGGGGACCGGGGAGCTGTTTTTT. Its translation is CAISPGQGTGELFF.